This is a list of T cell receptor beta chains from one sample in a study of blood T cells in healthy people across ages. Via MiXCR, TCRdb re-called the 5' RACE reads, giving one row per CDR3 protein. The sample comprises hundreds of thousands of distinct CDR3 sequences, around 20% of which are singletons, and 3.5% to 4% rests with the top ten. What was sequenced was blood. All receptors derive from a man aged 70-80 years in good health. The CDR3 runs from the conserved cysteine through the conserved F or W. Fields, in order: D gene, clone size, V gene, J gene, CDR3 protein, CDR3 DNA. A D gene is named only where the DNA matches it firmly. Not all rows give a size; the values are once, few, many and, for expanded clones, a class.

>.|.|TRBV7-9|TRBJ2-5
CASSLAARGETQYF
TGTGCCAGCAGCTTAGCTGCCCGGGGAGAGACCCAGTACTTC
>.|.|TRBV4-1|TRBJ2-5
CASSQLLPGRQETQYF
TGCGCCAGCAGCCAATTACTTCCGGGACGCCAAGAGACCCAGTACTTC
>.|.|TRBV4-3|TRBJ1-2
CASSRRALGGDYYGYTF
TGCGCCAGCAGCCGAAGAGCATTAGGGGGGGATTACTATGGCTACACCTTC
>.|few|TRBV27|TRBJ1-4
CASREQGVGEKLFF
TGTGCCAGCAGAGAACAGGGAGTGGGTGAAAAACTGTTTTTT
>TRBD1|.|TRBV4-2|TRBJ1-2
CASSQDSGTAYGYTF
TGTGCCAGCAGCCAAGATAGTGGGACAGCGTATGGCTACACCTTC
>.|few|TRBV3-1|TRBJ2-5
CASKTLGPGETQYF
TGTGCCAGCAAGACCCTAGGGCCGGGGGAGACCCAGTACTTC
>.|few|TRBV2|TRBJ1-5
CASRRGSSNQPQHF
TGTGCCAGCAGGAGAGGGAGTAGCAATCAGCCCCAGCATTTT
>TRBD2|.|TRBV7-6|TRBJ2-5
CASSLETTSAYQETQYF
TGTGCCAGCAGCTTAGAGACGACTAGCGCGTACCAAGAGACCCAGTACTTC
>TRBD2|.|TRBV6-2/TRBV6-3|TRBJ2-1
CASSYSIRVAGTRVDEQFF
TGTGCCAGCAGTTACTCGATTAGGGTAGCGGGTACTCGGGTCGATGAGCAGTTCTTC
>TRBD2|.|TRBV2|TRBJ2-5
CASSEIEAGEGETQYF
TGTGCCAGCAGTGAAATTGAGGCGGGAGAGGGCGAGACCCAGTACTTC
>.|few|TRBV20-1|TRBJ2-3
CSAREASSSTDTQYF
TGCAGTGCTAGAGAGGCTAGCAGTAGCACAGATACGCAGTATTTT
>TRBD2|.|TRBV25-1|TRBJ2-5
CASSKGLALETQYF
TGTGCCAGCAGTAAGGGACTAGCGTTGGAGACCCAGTACTTC
>TRBD2|many|TRBV2|TRBJ2-2
CASRGTSGRISGELFF
TGTGCCAGCAGGGGGACTAGCGGGAGAATCTCCGGGGAGCTGTTTTTT
>.|.|TRBV25-1|TRBJ2-1
CASSEEGAYNEQFF
TGTGCCAGCAGTGAGGAGGGCGCCTACAATGAGCAGTTCTTC
>TRBD2|few|TRBV11-2|TRBJ2-3
CASSLRTSGRAWDTQYF
TGTGCCAGCAGCCTTCGGACTAGCGGGAGGGCCTGGGATACGCAGTATTTT
>TRBD1|.|TRBV2|TRBJ1-1
CASEIQGGGTEAFF
TGTGCCAGCGAAATCCAGGGGGGGGGCACTGAAGCTTTCTTT
>.|few|TRBV2|TRBJ2-2
CASTKRPGQSNTGELFF
TGTGCCAGCACTAAGAGACCCGGACAGTCAAACACCGGGGAGCTGTTTTTT
>.|.|TRBV24-1|TRBJ2-3
CASSDAVRADTQYF
TGTGCCTCCAGTGATGCGGTGAGGGCAGATACGCAGTATTTT
>TRBD1|once|TRBV20-1|TRBJ1-1
CSARNGQGAVTEAFF
TGCAGTGCTAGAAACGGACAGGGGGCTGTTACTGAAGCTTTCTTT
>TRBD1|few|TRBV7-8|TRBJ1-2
CASSGTGNYGYTF
TGTGCCAGCAGCGGGACAGGGAACTATGGCTACACCTTC
>TRBD2|few|TRBV19|TRBJ2-1
CASSGASGRGEQFF
TGTGCCAGTAGTGGGGCTAGCGGGAGAGGTGAGCAGTTCTTC
>.|few|TRBV6-5|TRBJ1-1
CASSYSGVNTEAFF
TGTGCCAGCAGTTACTCTGGGGTGAACACTGAAGCTTTCTTT
>.|.|TRBV6-2/TRBV6-3|TRBJ2-1
CASSYVPYEQFF
TGTGCCAGCAGTTATGTTCCTTATGAGCAGTTCTTC
>.|.|TRBV3-1|TRBJ1-4
CASSQIDGEKLFF
TGTGCCAGCAGCCAAATTGACGGTGAAAAACTGTTTTTT
>.|.|TRBV3-1|TRBJ2-7
CASSQAGRMYEQYF
TGTGCCAGCAGCCAAGCGGGACGGATGTACGAGCAGTACTTC
>.|.|TRBV6-5|TRBJ2-2
CASSTGSGYGELFF
TGTGCCAGCAGTACTGGATCGGGATACGGGGAGCTGTTTTTT
>.|.|TRBV28|TRBJ2-1
CASSLGVGSVFSTGSYNEQFF
TGTGCCAGCAGTTTAGGAGTAGGTAGCGTGTTCTCAACGGGGTCCTACAATGAGCAGTTCTTC
>.|.|TRBV3-1|TRBJ1-1
CASSPNSENTEAFF
TGTGCCAGCAGCCCAAATAGTGAGAACACTGAAGCTTTCTTT
>.|few|TRBV6-5|TRBJ2-5
CASTSSVRETQYF
TGTGCCAGCACTTCCTCCGTACGAGAGACCCAGTACTTC
>.|.|TRBV5-5|TRBJ1-4
CASSLDGLREKLFF
TGTGCCAGCAGCTTGGATGGGTTGCGGGAAAAACTGTTTTTT
>.|few|TRBV7-2|TRBJ2-5
CASSHLGSPETQYF
TGTGCCAGCAGCCACCTGGGGTCCCCAGAGACCCAGTACTTC
>TRBD1|.|TRBV20-1|TRBJ2-5
CSARTGLETQYF
TGCAGTGCTAGGACAGGGCTGGAGACCCAGTACTTC
>.|.|TRBV5-8|TRBJ2-1
CASRGGWNYNEQFF
TGTGCCAGCAGAGGGGGGTGGAACTACAATGAGCAGTTCTTC
>TRBD1|.|TRBV29-1|TRBJ2-7
CSARDRGTHEQYF
TGCAGCGCACGGGACAGGGGGACCCACGAGCAGTACTTC
>.|few|TRBV20-1|TRBJ2-5
CSARVGNTQETQYF
TGCAGTGCCAGAGTGGGGAATACCCAAGAGACCCAGTACTTC
>TRBD1|few|TRBV28|TRBJ2-7
CASTHRTGFYEQYF
TGTGCCAGCACCCACCGGACAGGGTTCTACGAGCAGTACTTC
>TRBD1|many|TRBV28|TRBJ2-7
CASTYGEGANYEQYF
TGTGCCAGCACCTATGGAGAGGGGGCCAACTACGAGCAGTACTTC
>TRBD2|few|TRBV7-8|TRBJ2-7
CASSLRLAGSSYEQYF
TGTGCCAGCAGCTTAAGACTAGCGGGGAGCTCCTACGAGCAGTACTTC
>.|.|TRBV7-2|TRBJ2-7
CASSLVLAGSTYEQYF
TGTGCCAGCAGCTTAGTTTTGGCGGGCTCAACTTACGAGCAGTACTTC
>.|.|TRBV29-1|TRBJ1-5
CSVGSNQPQHF
TGCAGCGTTGGGTCCAATCAGCCCCAGCATTTT
>TRBD1|few|TRBV9|TRBJ2-4
CASSVGAWDSLKNIQHF
TGTGCCAGCAGCGTAGGAGCGTGGGACAGCCTTAAAAACATTCAGCACTTC
>.|.|TRBV5-6|TRBJ2-3
CASSLVFVHSTDTQYF
TGTGCCAGCAGCTTGGTATTCGTCCATAGCACAGATACGCAGTATTTT
>.|once|TRBV7-6|TRBJ1-5
CASSLMEGNQPQHF
TGTGCCAGCAGCTTGATGGAGGGCAATCAGCCCCAGCATTTT
>.|.|TRBV20-1|TRBJ2-7
CSARPFFGGRSYEQYF
TGCAGTGCCCGACCCTTTTTTGGAGGGCGCTCCTACGAGCAGTACTTC
>TRBD1|.|TRBV10-3|TRBJ2-3
CAIGESGGGQGAADTQYF
TGTGCCATCGGTGAGTCCGGAGGGGGACAGGGGGCGGCAGATACGCAGTATTTT
>TRBD1|many|TRBV29-1|TRBJ2-5
CSAPGQGTETQYF
TGCAGCGCACCGGGACAGGGAACCGAGACCCAGTACTTC
>TRBD2|few|TRBV29-1|TRBJ2-1
CSVVGLAGGVNEQFF
TGCAGCGTTGTGGGACTAGCGGGAGGGGTCAATGAGCAGTTCTTC
>TRBD2|few|TRBV28|TRBJ2-3
CASSTQSASGRFTDTQYF
TGTGCCAGCAGCACTCAGTCGGCTAGCGGGAGGTTCACAGATACGCAGTATTTT
>.|.|TRBV12-3/TRBV12-4|TRBJ2-4
CASSFSGTLLIKNIQYF
TGTGCCAGCAGTTTTTCAGGGACTTTGTTAATCAAAAACATTCAGTACTTC
>.|many|TRBV10-3|TRBJ1-4
CAIKPTSNEKLFF
TGTGCCATCAAGCCTACCTCGAATGAAAAACTGTTTTTT
>TRBD1|few|TRBV20-1|TRBJ2-5
CSARDGHRGRETQYF
TGCAGTGCTAGAGATGGTCACAGGGGGCGAGAGACCCAGTACTTC
>TRBD2|few|TRBV6-2/TRBV6-3|TRBJ2-5
CASSPVGLAVGETQYF
TGTGCCAGCAGTCCAGTGGGACTAGCGGTAGGGGAGACCCAGTACTTC
>.|.|TRBV12-5|TRBJ2-1
CASGLDGPREQFF
TGTGCTAGTGGTTTGGATGGACCGAGGGAGCAGTTCTTC
>TRBD2|many|TRBV12-3/TRBV12-4|TRBJ2-3
CASTQGLDTDTQYF
TGTGCCAGCACCCAGGGACTAGACACAGATACGCAGTATTTT